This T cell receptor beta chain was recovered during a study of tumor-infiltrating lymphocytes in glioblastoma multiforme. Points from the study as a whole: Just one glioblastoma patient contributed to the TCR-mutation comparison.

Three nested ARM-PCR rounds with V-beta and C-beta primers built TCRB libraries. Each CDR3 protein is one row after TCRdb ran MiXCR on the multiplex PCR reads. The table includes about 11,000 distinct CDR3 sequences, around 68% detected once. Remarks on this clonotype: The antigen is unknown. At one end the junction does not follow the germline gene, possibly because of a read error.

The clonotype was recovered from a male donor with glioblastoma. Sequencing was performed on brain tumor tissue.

The CDR3 DNA follows: TGTGCCAGAAGCTTAGGGCACACTGAAGCTTTCTTT. Protein sequence: CARSLGHTEAFF. The rearrangement joins TRBV7-8 to TRBJ1-1; D is unresolved. The CDR3 is made up of 12 amino acids. Germline V CDR1 and CDR2: SGHVS, FQNEAQ.